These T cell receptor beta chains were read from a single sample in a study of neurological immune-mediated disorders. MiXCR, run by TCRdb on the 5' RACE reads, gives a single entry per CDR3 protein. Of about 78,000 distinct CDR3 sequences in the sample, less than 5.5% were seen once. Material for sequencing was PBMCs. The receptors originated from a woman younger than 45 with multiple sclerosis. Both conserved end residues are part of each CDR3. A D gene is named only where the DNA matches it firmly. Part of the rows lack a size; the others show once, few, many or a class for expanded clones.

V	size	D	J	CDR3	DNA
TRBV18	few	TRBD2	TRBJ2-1	CASSPGTSGHNEQFF	TGTGCCAGCTCACCAGGGACTAGCGGACACAATGAGCAGTTCTTC
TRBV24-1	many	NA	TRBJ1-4	CATSDSGSGNEKLFF	TGTGCCACCAGTGATTCAGGGTCGGGGAATGAAAAACTGTTTTTT
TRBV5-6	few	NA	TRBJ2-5	CASNLGEETQYF	TGTGCCAGCAACCTGGGTGAGGAGACCCAGTACTTC
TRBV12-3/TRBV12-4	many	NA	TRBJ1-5	CASSSDSSHQPQHF	TGTGCCAGCAGCTCCGACAGTTCGCATCAGCCCCAGCATTTT
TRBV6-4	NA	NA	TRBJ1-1	CASSDGVNTEAFF	TGTGCCAGCAGTGACGGAGTGAACACTGAAGCTTTCTTT
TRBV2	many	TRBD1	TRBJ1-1	CASGRDRVMNTEAFF	TGTGCCAGCGGTCGGGACAGGGTTATGAACACTGAAGCTTTCTTT
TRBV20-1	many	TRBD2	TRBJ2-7	CSATGRDSYEQYF	TGCAGTGCTACAGGGAGGGACTCCTACGAGCAGTACTTC
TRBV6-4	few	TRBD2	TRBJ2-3	CASSDNSGGADTQYF	TGTGCCAGCAGTGACAACAGCGGGGGGGCAGATACGCAGTATTTT
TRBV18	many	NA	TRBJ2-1	CASSPAWTRSNEQFF	TGTGCCAGCTCACCGGCCTGGACGCGGAGCAATGAGCAGTTCTTC
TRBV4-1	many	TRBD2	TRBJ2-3	CASSVGTSGRDSTDTQYF	TGCGCCAGCAGCGTTGGGACTAGCGGGAGGGATTCGACAGATACGCAGTATTTT
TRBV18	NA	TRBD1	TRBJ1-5	CASSPGTGAPNQPQHF	TGTGCCAGCTCACCCGGCACAGGGGCCCCCAATCAGCCCCAGCATTTT
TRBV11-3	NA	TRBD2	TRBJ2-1	CASSLDGREGRDEQFF	TGTGCCAGCAGCTTAGACGGCCGGGAGGGCCGCGATGAGCAGTTCTTC
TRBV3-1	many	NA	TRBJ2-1	CASSQSGEQFF	TGTGCCAGCAGCCAAAGCGGAGAGCAGTTCTTC
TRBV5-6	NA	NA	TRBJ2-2	CASSLEAGGELFF	TGTGCCAGCAGCTTGGAAGCGGGCGGGGAGCTGTTTTTT
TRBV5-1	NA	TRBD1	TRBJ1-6	CASSLGQTGGNSPLHF	TGCGCCAGCAGCTTGGGACAAACAGGGGGTAATTCACCCCTCCACTTT
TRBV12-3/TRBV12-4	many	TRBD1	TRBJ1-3	CASSLRTGIGNTIYF	TGTGCCAGCAGTCTCCGGACAGGGATTGGAAACACCATATATTTT
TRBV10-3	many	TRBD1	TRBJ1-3	CAISADRAGNTIYF	TGTGCCATCAGTGCGGACAGGGCTGGAAACACCATATATTTT
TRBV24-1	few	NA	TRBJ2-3	CATSEGSDTDTQYF	TGTGCCACCAGTGAGGGATCTGACACAGATACGCAGTATTTT
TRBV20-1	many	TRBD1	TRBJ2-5	CSATGGPWETQYF	TGCAGTGCTACAGGGGGCCCGTGGGAGACCCAGTACTTC
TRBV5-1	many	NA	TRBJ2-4	CASSLEGHKTAKNIQYF	TGCGCCAGCAGCTTGGAAGGCCACAAGACAGCAAAAAACATTCAGTACTTC
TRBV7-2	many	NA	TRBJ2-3	CASGDTQYF	TGTGCCAGCGGGGATACGCAGTATTTT
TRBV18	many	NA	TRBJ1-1	CASSPLGTSDAFF	TGTGCCAGCTCACCGCTCGGGACTTCGGACGCTTTCTTT
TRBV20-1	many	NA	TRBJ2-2	CSASRWTGELFF	TGCAGTGCTAGCCGGTGGACCGGGGAGCTGTTTTTT
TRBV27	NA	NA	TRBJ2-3	CASSYVELGTQYF	TGTGCCAGCAGTTACGTCGAGCTCGGTACGCAGTATTTT
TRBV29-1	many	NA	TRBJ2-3	CSVYRVQDTQYF	TGCAGCGTCTACAGGGTCCAGGATACGCAGTATTTT
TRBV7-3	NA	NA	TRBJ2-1	CASSPRDSSSYNEQFF	TGTGCCAGCAGCCCTCGGGACTCGAGCTCCTACAATGAGCAGTTCTTC
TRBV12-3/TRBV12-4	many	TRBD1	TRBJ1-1	CASSLITGALGYTEAFF	TGTGCCAGCAGTCTCATTACAGGGGCACTAGGGTACACTGAAGCTTTCTTT
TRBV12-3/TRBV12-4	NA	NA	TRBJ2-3	CASRKPPDTQYF	TGTGCCAGCCGCAAGCCCCCAGATACGCAGTATTTT
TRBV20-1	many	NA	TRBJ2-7	CSARAGVWYEQYF	TGCAGTGCTAGAGCGGGAGTTTGGTACGAGCAGTACTTC
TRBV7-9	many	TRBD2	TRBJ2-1	CASSWRGTSGTNEQFF	TGTGCCAGCAGCTGGCGCGGGACTAGCGGGACCAATGAGCAGTTCTTC
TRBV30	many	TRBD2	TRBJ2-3	CAWSVRLADYTQYF	TGTGCCTGGAGTGTTCGTCTAGCGGATTATACGCAGTATTTT
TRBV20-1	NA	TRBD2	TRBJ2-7	CSARSGRVYEQYF	TGCAGTGCAAGGAGCGGGAGGGTCTACGAGCAGTACTTC
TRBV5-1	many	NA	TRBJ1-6	CASSPGGVSYNSPLHF	TGCGCCAGCAGCCCGGGAGGGGTCTCCTATAATTCACCCCTCCACTTT